Each of the 29 T cell receptor beta chains below was sequenced from the same sample in a study of T cell responses to AZD1222 COVID-19 vaccine. Clones were read by immunoSEQ multiplex PCR, and TCRdb kept only the in-frame ones, dropping some. Of some 120,000 clones in the sample, roughly 92% were seen once. Sequencing used peripheral blood, obtained on day 0 of AZD1222 vaccination. These receptors originate from an adult in good health.

The chain joins TRBV3-1 (or the pseudogene TRBV3-2) to TRBJ2-2; 9 bases align to TRBD1. Trimming removed 2 bases from V and 5 bases from J; junction bases left unmatched: 18. There are 20 residues in the CDR3. The germline V gene encodes CDR1 LGHDT and CDR2 YNNKEL (reference sequence). CDR3 DNA: TGTGCCAGCAGCCAAAATGGTGGGACAGGGACTTTCGTTAAAACCGGGGAGCTGTTTTTT. Protein: CASSQNGGTGTFVKTGELFF.

The chain recombines TRBV7-2 with TRBJ2-3; possible D gene TRBD2, 7 bases. Germline CDR1 reads SGHTA; CDR2 reads FQGNSA. V was pared by 5 bases and J by 2 bases, with 17 bases between. This CDR3 has 16 residues. CDR3 amino acids: CASSQRRGANTDTQYF. In DNA, the CDR3 is TGTGCCAGCAGCCAAAGACGGGGGGCAAACACAGATACGCAGTATTTT.

This clone is labeled as medium-sized. The gene calls are TRBV27 and TRBJ1-3, with D possibly matching TRBD1 (6 bases). The germline V gene encodes CDR1 MNHEY and CDR2 SMNVEV (reference sequence). This CDR3 region has 18 residues. V was shortened by 5 bases and J by 0 bases, with 20 bases between the two germline ends. This CDR3 is CASSPESPGTFSGNTIYF. The CDR3 DNA reads TGTGCCAGCAGTCCCGAGAGTCCCGGGACATTCTCTGGAAACACCATATATTTT.

The V call is TRBV6-2 or TRBV6-3, the J call TRBJ2-7; a weak D match, TRBD1 (6 bases). The CDR3 spans 12 residues. CDR1 is MNHEY and CDR2 is SVGEGT in the germline V gene. V shed 5 bases and J shed 5 bases, with 10 bases lying between them. The CDR3 nucleotides read TGTGCCAGCAGTACGGACAGAAACGAGCAGTACTTC. Residues: CASSTDRNEQYF.

V gene TRBV15 combines with J gene TRBJ2-3; no firm D call. The CDR3 has 13 residues. Germline V gives CDR1 LNHNV, CDR2 YYDKDF (reference sequence). Trimming took 4 bases from V and 4 from J, leaving 9 bases between them. The CDR3: CATSKGPSDTQYF. In nucleotides, the CDR3 is TGTGCCACCAGCAAAGGGCCTTCAGATACGCAGTATTTT.

This clone was counted only a few times. The genes are TRBV5-1 and TRBJ1-2, with 10 bases fitting TRBD1. CDR1 is SGHRS and CDR2 is YFSETQ in the germline V gene. The length of the CDR3 is 16 residues. V shed 4 bases and J 7 bases; nucleotides not matched to a gene: 13. DNA for the CDR3: TGCGCCAGCAGCAACCGGGGACAGGGGTTAATGTCTGGCTACACCTTC. Encoded protein: CASSNRGQGLMSGYTF. Supplemented by reference TRBV5-1 and TRBJ1-2, the full variable domain reads KAGVTQTPRYLIKTRGQQVTLSCSPISGHRSVSWYQQTPGQGLQFLFEYFSETQRNKGNFPGRFSGRQFSNSRSEMNVSTLELGDSALYLCASSNRGQGLMSGYTFGSGTRLTVV.

A single count supports this clone. The rearrangement joins TRBV30 to TRBJ2-2; D is perhaps TRBD2 (6 bases). Germline lookup yields CDR1 GTSNPN and CDR2 SVGIG (reference sequence). This CDR3 comprises 13 residues. V dropped 8 bases and J dropped 2 bases, with 12 bases sitting between them. In DNA, the CDR3 is TGTGCCCAATCAGGGACTAACACCGGGGAGCTGTTTTTT. This codes for CAQSGTNTGELFF.

The chain uses TRBV24-1 and TRBJ2-6, with 12 nucleotides matching TRBD1. Germline CDR1 reads KGHDR; CDR2 reads SFDVKD. V dropped 9 bases and J dropped 0; count of bases not matched to a gene: 5. This CDR3 region has 17 residues. In DNA form, the CDR3 reads TGTGCCACCTCCCGGGACAGGGGGCACTCTGGGGCCAACGTCCTGACTTTC. This translates into CATSRDRGHSGANVLTF.

V and J are TRBV12-3 or TRBV12-4 and TRBJ2-7; D call uncertain. This CDR3 contains 13 residues. V lost 4 bases and J lost 2, with 9 bases in between. CDR3 sequence reads: CASSSTTPYEQYF. The CDR3 bases are TGTGCCAGCAGTTCTACTACTCCCTACGAGCAGTACTTC.

V usage is TRBV15 and J usage is TRBJ1-1; D gene unclear. CDR1 is LNHNV, CDR2 YYDKDF, per germline (reference sequence). The CDR3 is 14 residues long. The V gene lost 5 bases and the J gene lost 0 bases, with 10 bases spanning the gap. CDR3 residues: CATSAGSLNTEAFF. CDR3 coding DNA: TGTGCCACCAGCGCCGGGTCGCTGAACACTGAAGCTTTCTTT.

The rearrangement uses TRBV3-1 (or the pseudogene TRBV3-2) and TRBJ2-6; unclear D gene. Trimming removed 3 bases from V and 3 bases from J, with 15 bases in between. The CDR3 consists of 17 residues. CDR1 and CDR2 from the germline V gene are LGHDT and YNNKEL (reference sequence). CDR3 DNA: TGTGCCAGCAGCCAGGGTGCCGCCCGGCGTGGGGCCAACGTCCTGACTTTC. Translated: CASSQGAARRGANVLTF.

V and J are TRBV19 and TRBJ1-5, with unresolved D. The length of the CDR3 is 17 residues. Trimming cost V 4 bases and J 4 bases, with 20 bases left between them. Germline CDR1 reads LNHDA; CDR2 reads SQIVND (reference sequence). Written as DNA, the CDR3 is TGTGCCAGTAGTAGCGGGGAGGGCGCTGACCCTAATCAGCCCCAGCATTTT. This codes for CASSSGEGADPNQPQHF.

This sequence joins TRBV7-9 and TRBJ1-6; TRBD1 agrees at 7 bases. This CDR3 has 14 residues. Unmatched junction bases numbered 2, after V lost 3 bases and J lost 6 bases. Per germline, CDR1 SEHNR and CDR2 FQNEAQ (reference sequence). The CDR3 DNA reads TGTGCCAGCAGCTTGGGACAGCCTAATTCACCCCTCCACTTT. It is translated as CASSLGQPNSPLHF.

The rearrangement links TRBV7-2 to TRBJ1-6; D is undetermined. V lost 2 bases, J lost 4 bases, and 6 bases lay in between. The CDR3 is 14 residues long. Germline values: CDR1 SGHTA, CDR2 FQGNSA. The chain's CDR3 is CASSLLEYNSPLHF. DNA of the CDR3: TGTGCCAGCAGCTTATTAGAGTATAATTCACCCCTCCACTTT.

The chain recombines TRBV28 with TRBJ1-3, with 7 positions matching TRBD1. Germline assignment: CDR1 MDHEN and CDR2 SYDVKM. Losses at the gene ends were 6 bases for V and 4 bases for J; bases not matched to a gene: 9. The CDR3 runs 15 residues. The CDR3 DNA reads as TGTGCCAGCAGACCTGACAGGGTACCCGGAAACACCATATATTTT. It yields the protein CASRPDRVPGNTIYF.

This chain uses TRBV4-1 with TRBJ1-1; D ambiguous. The CDR3 contains 15 residues. Per germline, CDR1 MGHRA and CDR2 YSYEKL. Between the trimmed V and J ends, which lost 1 base and 2 bases, there was a span of 11 bases. The CDR3 sequence: CASSQVVVLNTEAFF. The CDR3 region has the DNA TGCGCCAGCAGCCAAGTTGTTGTCCTAAACACTGAAGCTTTCTTT.

The chain employs TRBV19 and TRBJ2-2; TRBD1 matches at 7 bases. With 5 bases clipped from V and 6 bases from J, the junction kept 0 bases outside the gene matches. The CDR3 spans 12 residues. Germline values: CDR1 LNHDA, CDR2 SQIVND (reference sequence). The CDR3 is CASSQGAGELFF. In DNA form, the CDR3 reads TGTGCCAGTAGTCAGGGGGCCGGGGAGCTGTTTTTT.

This chain links TRBV7-9 with TRBJ1-1; D unclear. Germline V gene lookup returns CDR1 SEHNR and CDR2 FQNEAQ (reference sequence). CDR3 length: 12 amino acids. The V end lost 5 bases, the J end lost 6 bases, and 10 bases lay between the germline ends. The CDR3 region has the DNA TGTGCCAGCAGCCCCGGGGTCGCTGAAGCTTTCTTT. It yields the protein CASSPGVAEAFF.

The chain combines TRBV6-5 with TRBJ2-7, with a possible D match to TRBD1 (5 bases). Looked up from germline, CDR1 is MNHEY and CDR2 is SVGAGI. The germline V and J ends were trimmed by 5 bases and 2 bases, with 10 bases remaining between them. The CDR3 totals 13 residues. In DNA form, the CDR3 reads TGTGCCAGCAGTCCAGGGTGGGCCTACGAGCAGTACTTC. As protein: CASSPGWAYEQYF.

The J gene is TRBJ2-5, the V gene TRBV24-1; D might be TRBD1 (6 bases). CDR3 length: 15 residues. Germline CDR1 KGHDR, CDR2 SFDVKD. The germline V and J ends were trimmed by 1 base and 4 bases, with 12 bases remaining between them. CDR3 region: CATSDFTGRGETQYF. CDR3 bases: TGTGCCACCAGTGATTTCACAGGGCGCGGAGAGACCCAGTACTTC.

The rearrangement uses TRBV20-1 and TRBJ1-5; D gene ambiguous. This CDR3 comprises 17 residues. Trimming took off 3 bases at V and 5 bases at J, with 23 bases between the two ends. CDR1 is DFQATT and CDR2 is SNEGSKA in the germline V gene (reference sequence). The DNA of the CDR3 is TGCAGTGCTAGTAAGGGCCTCGTCCCCACGCTCGATCAGCCCCAGCATTTT. Translation: CSASKGLVPTLDQPQHF.

The V and J genes are TRBV19 and TRBJ1-1; unclear D gene. V lost 3 bases and J 0 bases, leaving 8 bases between the germline ends. Germline lookup yields CDR1 LNHDA and CDR2 SQIVND (reference sequence). The CDR3 runs 14 residues. DNA of the CDR3: TGTGCCAGTAGTATTATCGGGGTGAACACTGAAGCTTTCTTT. This gives the protein CASSIIGVNTEAFF.

This sequence joins TRBV11-3 and TRBJ2-2; 7 bases are a match to TRBD2. The CDR3 consists of 13 residues. Trimming removed 1 base from V and 8 bases from J; junction bases left unmatched: 1. Germline CDR1 is SGHNT and CDR2 is YENEEA. The CDR3 nucleotides are TGTGCCAGCAGCTTAGCCGGGAGGGGGGAGCTGTTTTTT. Translated, it gives CASSLAGRGELFF.

The rearrangement uses TRBV29-1 and TRBJ1-3; TRBD1 matches at 7 bases. Unmatched junction bases numbered 9, after V lost 7 bases and J lost 0 bases. This CDR3 has 15 amino acids. CDR1 and CDR2 (germline): SQVTM, ANQGSEA. The CDR3 protein is CSALRDSRSGNTIYF. Here the CDR3 DNA reads TGCAGCGCTCTCCGGGACAGCCGCTCTGGAAACACCATATATTTT. The whole variable domain, filled in from reference TRBV29-1 and TRBJ1-3, reads SAVISQKPSRDICQRGTSLTIQCQVDSQVTMMFWYRQQPGQSLTLIATANQGSEATYESGFVIDKFPISRPNLTFSTLTVSNMSPEDSSIYLCSALRDSRSGNTIYFGEGSWLTVV.

This chain links TRBV19 with TRBJ1-1, with D maybe TRBD1 (5 bases). The CDR3 has 14 residues. V shed 6 bases and J shed 2 bases, with 13 bases lying between them. The germline CDR1 and CDR2 sequences are LNHDA and SQIVND (reference sequence). The DNA for the CDR3 is TGTGCCAGTAGCCAGACAGTCACAAACACTGAAGCTTTCTTT. Protein: CASSQTVTNTEAFF.

V gene TRBV4-3 combines with J gene TRBJ2-3, with TRBD2 identical over 9 bases. The germline V gene encodes CDR1 LGHNA and CDR2 YSLEER. The CDR3 loop spans 17 amino acids. V dropped 0 bases and J dropped 2; count of bases not matched to a gene: 6. CDR3 in amino acids: CASSQEGGGGATDTQYF. CDR3 nucleotides: TGCGCCAGCAGCCAAGAGGGTGGCGGGGGGGCCACAGATACGCAGTATTTT.

The rearrangement links TRBV6-5 to TRBJ2-5; D is possibly TRBD1 (5 bases). V was shortened by 8 bases and J by 14 bases, with 21 bases between the two germline ends. Germline loops: CDR1 MNHEY, CDR2 SVGAGI. The CDR3 is made up of 12 amino acids. The CDR3 region has the DNA TGTGCCAGCCAGGGTCGCTCTTCCCCTCCTTACTTC. Encoded protein: CASQGRSSPPYF.

The chain couples TRBV10-3 to TRBJ2-3; TRBD2 agrees at 10 bases. There are 15 residues in the CDR3. The germline V gene has CDR1 ENHRY and CDR2 SYGVKD. J lost 5 bases, V lost 4 bases, and 6 bases had no gene match. CDR3 DNA sequence: TGTGCCATCAGTGTAGAGCGGGGGGGCAAAGATACGCAGTATTTT. Its protein product is CAISVERGGKDTQYF.

This rearrangement joins TRBV5-5 to TRBJ1-4, with D uncertain. The V gene's germline CDR1 is SGHKS and CDR2 YYEKEE (reference sequence). Trimming shortened V by 3 bases and J by 3 bases, and 6 bases separated the two germline ends. The CDR3 has 13 residues. In DNA, the CDR3 is TGTGCCAGCAGCTATCGGGCTAATGAAAAACTGTTTTTT. As protein: CASSYRANEKLFF.